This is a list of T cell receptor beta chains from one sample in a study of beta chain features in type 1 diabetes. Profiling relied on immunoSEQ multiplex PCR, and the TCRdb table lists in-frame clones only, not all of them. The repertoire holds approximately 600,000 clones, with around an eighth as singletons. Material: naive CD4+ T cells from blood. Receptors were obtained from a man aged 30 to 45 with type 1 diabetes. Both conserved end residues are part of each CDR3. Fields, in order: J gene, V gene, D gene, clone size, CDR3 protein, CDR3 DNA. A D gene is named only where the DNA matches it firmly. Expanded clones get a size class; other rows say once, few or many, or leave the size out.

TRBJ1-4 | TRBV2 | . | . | CASRRAGIFEKLFF | TGTGCCAGCAGGAGGGCGGGAATATTCGAAAAACTGTTTTTT
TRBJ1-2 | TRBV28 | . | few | CASSLSAYGYTF | TGTGCCAGCAGTTTGTCGGCCTATGGCTACACCTTC
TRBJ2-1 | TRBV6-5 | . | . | CASSYSINNEQFF | TGTGCCAGCAGTTACTCGATTAACAATGAGCAGTTCTTC
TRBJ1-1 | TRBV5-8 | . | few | CASSSAGAWNTEAFF | TGTGCCAGCAGCTCTGCGGGAGCTTGGAACACTGAAGCTTTCTTT
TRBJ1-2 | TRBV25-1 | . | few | CASSESYRADGYTF | TGTGCCAGCAGTGAAAGTTACAGGGCCGACGGCTACACCTTC
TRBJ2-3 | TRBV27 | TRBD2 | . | CASSLQRGGTDTQYF | TGTGCCAGCAGTCTCCAGCGGGGGGGCACAGATACGCAGTATTTT
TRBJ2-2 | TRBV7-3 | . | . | CASSLPTGELFF | TGTGCCAGCAGCTTACCCACCGGGGAGCTGTTTTTT
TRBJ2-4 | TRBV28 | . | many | CASSSVGLENIQYF | TGTGCCAGCAGTTCCGTCGGACTCGAAAACATTCAGTACTTC
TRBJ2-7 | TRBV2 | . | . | CASRVGSYEQYF | TGTGCCAGCAGGGTGGGCTCCTACGAGCAGTACTTC
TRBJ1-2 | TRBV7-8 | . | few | CASSLIMWQKDGYTF | TGTGCCAGCAGCTTAATCATGTGGCAGAAAGATGGCTACACCTTC
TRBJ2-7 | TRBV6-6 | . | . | CASSSGQGIYEQYF | TGTGCCAGCAGTAGCGGGCAGGGGATCTACGAGCAGTACTTC
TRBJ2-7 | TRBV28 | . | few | CASSLRAVYEQYF | TGTGCCAGCAGTTTAAGGGCAGTCTACGAGCAGTACTTC
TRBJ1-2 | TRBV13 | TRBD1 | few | CASSWTVGQGNYGYTF | TGTGCCAGCAGCTGGACCGTGGGACAGGGGAACTATGGCTACACCTTC
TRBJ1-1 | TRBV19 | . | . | CASSTQASGTEAFF | TGTGCCAGTAGCACCCAAGCCTCGGGCACTGAAGCTTTCTTT
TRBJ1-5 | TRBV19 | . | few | CASSIDGGGQPQHF | TGTGCCAGTAGTATAGACGGGGGTGGACAGCCCCAGCATTTT
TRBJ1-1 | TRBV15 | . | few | CATSGGGYGGTEAFF | TGTGCCACCAGCGGCGGGGGGTATGGAGGCACTGAAGCTTTCTTT
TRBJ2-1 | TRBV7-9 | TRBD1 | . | CASSLGAGQGVWNEQFF | TGTGCCAGCAGCCTAGGAGCGGGACAGGGCGTCTGGAATGAGCAGTTCTTC
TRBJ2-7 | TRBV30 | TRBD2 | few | CAWSNPGGGSYEQYF | TGTGCCTGGAGCAACCCGGGGGGTGGGTCCTACGAGCAGTACTTC
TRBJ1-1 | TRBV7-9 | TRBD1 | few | CASSPRQGNTEAFF | TGTGCCAGCAGCCCGCGACAGGGGAACACTGAAGCTTTCTTT
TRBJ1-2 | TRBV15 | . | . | CATSRRIQTANYGYTF | TGTGCCACCAGCAGGCGGATCCAGACAGCTAACTATGGCTACACCTTC
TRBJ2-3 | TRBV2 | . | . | CARATGASTDTQYF | TGTGCCAGAGCGACAGGCGCTAGCACAGATACGCAGTATTTT
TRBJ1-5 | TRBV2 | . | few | CASSNNAGTTKYF | TGTGCCAGCAGTAATAACGCCGGGACCACAAAGTATTTT
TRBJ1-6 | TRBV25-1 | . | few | CASSEWGRLLHF | TGTGCCAGCAGTGAATGGGGGCGTCTCCTCCACTTT
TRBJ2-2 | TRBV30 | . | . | CAWAPGVLTGELFF | TGTGCCTGGGCTCCTGGGGTTTTGACCGGGGAGCTGTTTTTT
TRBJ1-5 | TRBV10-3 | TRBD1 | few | CAISESGTGGFQPQHF | TGTGCCATCAGTGAGTCCGGTACAGGGGGCTTTCAGCCCCAGCATTTT
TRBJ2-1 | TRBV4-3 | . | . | CAGSPLPPTGSSYNEQFF | TGCGCCGGCAGCCCCCTTCCCCCCACAGGGAGCTCCTACAATGAGCAGTTCTTC
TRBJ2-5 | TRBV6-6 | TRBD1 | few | CASSIDRAQTQYF | TGTGCCAGCAGCATCGACAGGGCCCAGACCCAGTACTTC
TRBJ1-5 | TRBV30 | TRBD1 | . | CAWRLTGTGNQPQHF | TGTGCCTGGAGACTTACCGGGACAGGGAATCAGCCCCAGCATTTT
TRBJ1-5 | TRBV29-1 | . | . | CSVEEGLNQPQHF | TGCAGCGTTGAGGAGGGCCTCAATCAGCCCCAGCATTTT
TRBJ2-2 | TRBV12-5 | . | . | CASGPQGNTGELFF | TGTGCTAGTGGACCCCAGGGGAACACCGGGGAGCTGTTTTTT
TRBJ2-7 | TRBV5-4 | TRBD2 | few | CASSSISGTSVSRQYF | TGTGCCAGCAGCTCGATCTCCGGGACTAGCGTCAGTCGGCAGTACTTC
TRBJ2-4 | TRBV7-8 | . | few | CASSLDLLAKNIQYF | TGTGCCAGCAGCTTAGATTTACTAGCCAAAAACATTCAGTACTTC
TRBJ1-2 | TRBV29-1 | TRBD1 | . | CSVGRQGFNYGYTF | TGCAGCGTTGGTCGACAGGGGTTTAACTATGGCTACACCTTC
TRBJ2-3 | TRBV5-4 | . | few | CASRAGPGPDTQYF | TGTGCCAGCCGTGCGGGGCCGGGACCGGATACGCAGTATTTT
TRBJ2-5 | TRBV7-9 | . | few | CASSLAQGYQETQYF | TGTGCCAGCAGCTTAGCGCAGGGGTACCAAGAGACCCAGTACTTC
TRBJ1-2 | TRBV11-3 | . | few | CASELGVGYGYTF | TGTGCCAGCGAACTTGGGGTTGGGTATGGCTACACCTTC